This is a list of T cell receptor beta chains from one sample in a study of CD8 T cells in Susac syndrome. TCRdb used MiXCR to reprocess the immunoSEQ multiplex PCR reads, holding one entry per CDR3 protein. The data hold over 300,000 distinct CDR3 sequences, with just over 90% observed a single time. Sequencing was carried out using CD4+ T cells from PBMCs. These receptors were obtained from a human donor with multiple sclerosis. CDR3s include the opening cysteine and the closing phenylalanine or tryptophan. A D gene is named only where the DNA matches it firmly. Size values are once, few and many counts, or a class for expanded clones, and some rows have none.

D: -; V: TRBV19; size: once; J: TRBJ1-3; CDR3: CASSTASSSGNTIYF; DNA: TGTGCCAGTAGTACCGCGTCCAGCTCTGGAAACACCATATATTTT
D: -; V: TRBV5-4; size: -; J: TRBJ2-5; CDR3: CASSWGPSGGTQYF; DNA: TGTGCCAGCAGCTGGGGGCCTTCGGGGGGGACCCAGTACTTC
D: TRBD1; V: TRBV2; size: -; J: TRBJ1-1; CDR3: CASSTQGMVTEAFF; DNA: TGTGCCAGCAGTACACAGGGGATGGTCACTGAAGCTTTCTTT
D: TRBD1; V: TRBV12-3/TRBV12-4; size: -; J: TRBJ2-3; CDR3: CASSHRTGGTDTQYF; DNA: TGTGCCAGCAGCCATCGGACAGGGGGAACAGATACGCAGTATTTT
D: -; V: TRBV12-3/TRBV12-4; size: -; J: TRBJ2-2; CDR3: CASSLEGTGELFF; DNA: TGTGCCAGCAGTTTGGAGGGTACCGGGGAGCTGTTTTTT
D: -; V: TRBV12-3/TRBV12-4; size: once; J: TRBJ2-1; CDR3: CASSFGSAHLSSYNEQFF; DNA: TGTGCCAGCAGTTTTGGGTCAGCGCACCTAAGCTCCTACAATGAGCAGTTCTTC
D: -; V: TRBV14; size: few; J: TRBJ1-1; CDR3: CALEESGDSGEAFF; DNA: TGTGCCCTGGAGGAGTCCGGGGACTCTGGTGAAGCTTTCTTT
D: -; V: TRBV28; size: -; J: TRBJ1-2; CDR3: CASRTPGQGLALNYGYTF; DNA: TGTGCCAGCAGGACCCCGGGACAAGGACTCGCTTTGAACTATGGCTACACCTTC
D: -; V: TRBV4-1; size: -; J: TRBJ1-4; CDR3: CASSRQTEVNEKLFF; DNA: TGCGCCAGCAGCCGGCAGACGGAAGTTAATGAAAAACTGTTTTTT
D: -; V: TRBV14; size: -; J: TRBJ1-1; CDR3: CASSQDLMGPTEAFF; DNA: TGTGCCAGCAGCCAAGATCTAATGGGACCCACTGAAGCTTTCTTT
D: -; V: TRBV7-2; size: once; J: TRBJ2-6; CDR3: CASSFQSSGANVLTF; DNA: TGTGCCAGCAGCTTCCAGAGCTCTGGGGCCAACGTCCTGACTTTC
D: TRBD2; V: TRBV11-2; size: -; J: TRBJ2-3; CDR3: CASSSTLVRLAGSTDTQYF; DNA: TGTGCCAGCAGCTCCACGCTTGTCCGACTAGCGGGGAGCACAGATACGCAGTATTTT
D: TRBD2; V: TRBV19; size: -; J: TRBJ2-7; CDR3: CASSPIGTSGGYEQYF; DNA: TGTGCCAGTAGTCCGATCGGGACTAGCGGGGGCTACGAGCAGTACTTC
D: -; V: TRBV7-2; size: -; J: TRBJ2-2; CDR3: CASSQYPGNTGELFF; DNA: TGTGCCAGCAGCCAGTACCCGGGGAACACCGGGGAGCTGTTTTTT
D: TRBD1; V: TRBV2; size: -; J: TRBJ1-1; CDR3: CAARDREIGEAFF; DNA: TGTGCCGCACGGGACAGGGAGATTGGTGAAGCTTTCTTT
D: -; V: TRBV20-1; size: -; J: TRBJ2-3; CDR3: CSARNLVRSTDTQYF; DNA: TGCAGTGCTAGAAATCTAGTGAGAAGCACAGATACGCAGTATTTT
D: -; V: TRBV6-1; size: once; J: TRBJ2-2; CDR3: CASTWSYGTGELFF; DNA: TGTGCCAGCACGTGGAGTTATGGGACCGGGGAGCTGTTTTTT
D: -; V: TRBV5-1; size: -; J: TRBJ1-4; CDR3: CASSRDRGGNEKLFF; DNA: TGCGCCAGCAGCCGGGACCGGGGAGGGAATGAAAAACTGTTTTTT
D: -; V: TRBV6-2/TRBV6-3; size: -; J: TRBJ1-1; CDR3: CASSPTTGPNTEAFF; DNA: TGTGCCAGCAGTCCGACGACAGGCCCTAACACTGAAGCTTTCTTT
D: TRBD2; V: TRBV7-2; size: -; J: TRBJ2-7; CDR3: CASSLRTSGSLHEQYF; DNA: TGTGCCAGCAGCCTGCGGACTAGCGGGAGCTTACACGAGCAGTACTTC
D: -; V: TRBV11-2; size: -; J: TRBJ2-7; CDR3: CASRRLATYEQYF; DNA: TGTGCCAGCAGGAGACTGGCGACCTACGAGCAGTACTTC
D: -; V: TRBV7-2; size: -; J: TRBJ1-5; CDR3: CASSLEYRNQPQHF; DNA: TGTGCCAGCAGCTTAGAGTACAGAAATCAGCCCCAGCATTTT
D: TRBD2; V: TRBV20-1; size: -; J: TRBJ2-5; CDR3: CSASRPGLAEGETQYF; DNA: TGCAGTGCTAGTCGTCCGGGACTAGCTGAGGGGGAGACCCAGTACTTC
D: -; V: TRBV6-1; size: -; J: TRBJ2-4; CDR3: CASTYGGAKNIQYF; DNA: TGTGCCAGCACCTATGGGGGAGCCAAAAACATTCAGTACTTC
D: TRBD1; V: TRBV7-9; size: -; J: TRBJ1-5; CDR3: CASSLVYGTEGNQPQHF; DNA: TGTGCCAGCAGCTTAGTGTATGGGACAGAGGGCAATCAGCCCCAGCATTTT
D: TRBD2; V: TRBV7-3; size: few; J: TRBJ2-1; CDR3: CASSSSGGNEQFF; DNA: TGTGCCAGCAGCTCCTCCGGGGGGAATGAGCAGTTCTTC
D: TRBD1; V: TRBV7-3; size: -; J: TRBJ1-1; CDR3: CASSRGQGTEAFF; DNA: TGTGCCAGCAGCAGAGGACAGGGAACTGAAGCTTTCTTT
D: TRBD2; V: TRBV15; size: -; J: TRBJ2-1; CDR3: CATSRIAGTNNEQFF; DNA: TGTGCCACCAGCAGAATAGCGGGAACTAACAATGAGCAGTTCTTC
D: -; V: TRBV3-1; size: -; J: TRBJ2-5; CDR3: CASSQNLGDQETQYF; DNA: TGTGCCAGCAGCCAAAACCTGGGCGACCAAGAGACCCAGTACTTC
D: TRBD2; V: TRBV19; size: -; J: TRBJ2-3; CDR3: CASRERGPTDTQYF; DNA: TGTGCCAGTAGGGAGCGGGGTCCCACAGATACGCAGTATTTT
D: TRBD2; V: TRBV11-1; size: -; J: TRBJ2-1; CDR3: CASSLRLAGESEQFF; DNA: TGTGCCAGCAGCTTAAGACTAGCGGGAGAAAGTGAGCAGTTCTTC
D: -; V: TRBV6-1; size: -; J: TRBJ2-6; CDR3: CASSVYAFGGSYSGANVLTF; DNA: TGTGCCAGCAGTGTCTACGCCTTCGGAGGCTCCTACTCTGGGGCCAACGTCCTGACTTTC
D: -; V: TRBV15; size: -; J: TRBJ2-1; CDR3: CATSRAAGAYNEQFF; DNA: TGTGCCACCAGCAGAGCGGCGGGTGCCTACAATGAGCAGTTCTTC
D: -; V: TRBV7-9; size: -; J: TRBJ2-3; CDR3: CASSQRVGTDTQYF; DNA: TGTGCCAGCAGCCAGCGGGTCGGCACAGATACGCAGTATTTT
D: TRBD1; V: TRBV20-1; size: once; J: TRBJ2-7; CDR3: CSAIRQGSSYEQYF; DNA: TGCAGTGCCATTCGACAGGGGAGCTCCTACGAGCAGTACTTC
D: TRBD2; V: TRBV11-2; size: -; J: TRBJ2-3; CDR3: CASSGSSGGHGDTQYF; DNA: TGTGCCAGCAGCGGATCTAGCGGGGGCCACGGAGATACGCAGTATTTT
D: TRBD1; V: TRBV19; size: -; J: TRBJ2-2; CDR3: CASSIGTGVTGELFF; DNA: TGTGCCAGTAGTATTGGGACAGGGGTCACCGGGGAGCTGTTTTTT
D: -; V: TRBV20-1; size: -; J: TRBJ2-4; CDR3: CSAEDRGSRNIQYF; DNA: TGCAGTGCCGAGGACCGAGGCAGTAGAAACATTCAGTACTTC
D: -; V: TRBV12-3/TRBV12-4; size: -; J: TRBJ1-3; CDR3: CASSTGNTIYF; DNA: TGTGCCAGCAGTACTGGAAACACCATATATTTT
D: TRBD2; V: TRBV7-2; size: -; J: TRBJ2-5; CDR3: CASSRGGPQETQYF; DNA: TGTGCCAGCAGCCGCGGGGGACCCCAAGAGACCCAGTACTTC
D: -; V: TRBV6-2/TRBV6-3; size: -; J: TRBJ2-4; CDR3: CASSYREGIQYF; DNA: TGTGCCAGCAGTTACAGGGAAGGCATTCAGTACTTC